This T cell receptor beta chain was sequenced for a study of T cells in Graves' hyperthyroidism and ophthalmopathy. Study details: Initial diagnosis, before any treatment, was when peripheral blood was collected.

Patients were aged 18 to 65, had disease duration under 2 months, and had newly diagnosed hyperthyroidism. Not enrolled were patients with uncontrolled infection, other autoimmune disease, pregnancy or lactation. Each 10 ml fresh peripheral blood draw supplied the PBMCs. CDR1 and CDR2 (germline): SGHTA, FQGNSA. Deletions cut 5 bases from V and 12 bases from J, with 10 bases between. The CDR3 totals 11 residues. This clonotype occurred many times. The TCR beta CDR3 regions underwent amplification using RNA transcripts as the source. The HTBI primer set drove a first-round RT-PCR of the TCR CDR3. TCRdb re-analysed the multiplex PCR reads in MiXCR, keeping a single row per CDR3 protein. The sample lists 700,000 or so distinct CDR3 sequences, over 15% occurring once.

The genes are TRBV7-2 and TRBJ1-4; D is ambiguous. Sequenced: blood. The TCR comes from a man aged 18 to 35 with Graves' hyperthyroidism. CDR3 coding DNA: TGTGCCAGCAGCCCGGATTCGGAACTGTTTTTT. Its translation is CASSPDSELFF.